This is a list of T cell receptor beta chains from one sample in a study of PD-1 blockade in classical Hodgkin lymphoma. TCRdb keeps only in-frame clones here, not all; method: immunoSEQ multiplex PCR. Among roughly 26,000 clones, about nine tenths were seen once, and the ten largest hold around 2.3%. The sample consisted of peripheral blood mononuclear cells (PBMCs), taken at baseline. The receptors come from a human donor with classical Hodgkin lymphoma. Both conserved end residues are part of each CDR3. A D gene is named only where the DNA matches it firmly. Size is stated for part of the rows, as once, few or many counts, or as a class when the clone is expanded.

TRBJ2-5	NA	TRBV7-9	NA	TGTGCCAGCAGCAACAGCGGGCAAGAGACCCAGTACTTC	CASSNSGQETQYF
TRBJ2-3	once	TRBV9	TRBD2	TGTGCCAGCAGCGTAGGAGGCGGGGGGCCCACAGATACGCAGTATTTT	CASSVGGGGPTDTQYF
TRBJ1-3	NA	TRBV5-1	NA	TGCGCCAGCAGCTTGGAAGGGAGCCGGGGGGGCGCACACACCATATATTTT	CASSLEGSRGGAHTIYF
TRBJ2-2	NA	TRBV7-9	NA	TGTGCCAGCAGCTTTGAGTCGGTCGGGGAGCTGTTTTTT	CASSFESVGELFF
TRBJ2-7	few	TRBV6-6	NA	TGTGCCAGCAGTCCTCCCCCGGGGGGCGGCGAGCAGTACTTC	CASSPPPGGGEQYF
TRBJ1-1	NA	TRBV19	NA	TGTGCCAGTTCGGGACCGGGCACTGAAGCTTTCTTT	CASSGPGTEAFF
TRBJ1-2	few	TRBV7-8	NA	TGTGCCAGCAGCTTTGAAACAGGGCAAGGCTACACCTTC	CASSFETGQGYTF
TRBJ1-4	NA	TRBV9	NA	TGTGCCAGCAGCGAGTCGATAACTAATGAAAAACTGTTTTTT	CASSESITNEKLFF
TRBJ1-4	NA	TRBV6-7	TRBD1	TGTGCCAGCAGTCCGGGACAGGGAACTAATGAAAAACTGTTTTTT	CASSPGQGTNEKLFF
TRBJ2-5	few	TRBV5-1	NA	TGCGCCAGCAGCTTGGACGGTTACCAAGAGACCCAGTACTTC	CASSLDGYQETQYF
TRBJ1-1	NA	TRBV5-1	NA	TGCGCCAGCAGCTTGACCAGCCAGGGGTATGGCACTGAAGCTTTCTTT	CASSLTSQGYGTEAFF
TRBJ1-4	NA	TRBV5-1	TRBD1	TGCGCCAGCAGCTTAGGGGGCCAGGGAGAACTGTTTTTT	CASSLGGQGELFF
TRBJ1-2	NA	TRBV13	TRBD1	TGTGCCAGCAGCCTGGGGCCCCAGACAGGGGAATTCGACTATGGCTACACCTTC	CASSLGPQTGEFDYGYTF
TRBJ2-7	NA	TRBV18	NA	TGTGCCAGCTCTCCCGAGAGCGGGCACAGTACCTACGAGCAGTACTTC	CASSPESGHSTYEQYF
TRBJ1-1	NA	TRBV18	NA	TGTGCCAGCTCACCCCCACACAGGGTACTGAACACTGAAGCTTTCTTT	CASSPPHRVLNTEAFF
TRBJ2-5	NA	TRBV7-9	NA	TGTGCCAGCAGCTTAGCGCAACTAGCTGCCGAGACCCAGTACTTC	CASSLAQLAAETQYF
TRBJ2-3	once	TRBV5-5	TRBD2	TGTGCCAGCAGCCCGGGACTAGCGGGGGATACGCAGTATTTT	CASSPGLAGDTQYF
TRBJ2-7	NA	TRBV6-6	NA	TGTGCCAGCAGTTATAGGCAGTCCTACGAGCAGTACTTC	CASSYRQSYEQYF
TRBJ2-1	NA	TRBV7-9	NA	TGTGCCAGCGGAACTTCCTTCAATGAGCAGTTCTTC	CASGTSFNEQFF
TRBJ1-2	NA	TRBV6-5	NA	TGTGCCAGCAGTTACTCGAGCCAGGCGAACTATGGCTACACCTTC	CASSYSSQANYGYTF
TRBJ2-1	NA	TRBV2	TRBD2	TGTGCCAGCCCCCCGTGGGGGGGAACCTACAATGAGCAGTTCTTC	CASPPWGGTYNEQFF
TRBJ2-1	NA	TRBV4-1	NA	TGCGCCAGCAGCCAAGACCGTTACATTGAGCAGTTCTTC	CASSQDRYIEQFF
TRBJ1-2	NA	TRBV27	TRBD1	TGTGCCAGCACCTCCTCGACAGGGGCCTATGGCTACACCTTC	CASTSSTGAYGYTF
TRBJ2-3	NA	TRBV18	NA	TGTGCCAGCTCACCCAACTTCTACTCGGGAGATACGCAGTATTTT	CASSPNFYSGDTQYF
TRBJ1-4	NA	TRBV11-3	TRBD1	TGTGCCAGCAGCTTGGGACAGGGTGAAAAACTGTTTTTT	CASSLGQGEKLFF
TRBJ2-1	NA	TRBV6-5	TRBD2	TGTGCCAGCAGCGCAGCGGGGTCCCCTGCGGATGAGCAGTTCTTC	CASSAAGSPADEQFF
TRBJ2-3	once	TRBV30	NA	TGTGCCTGGAGTGTAGTACCCTCAGTGGATACGCAGTATTTT	CAWSVVPSVDTQYF
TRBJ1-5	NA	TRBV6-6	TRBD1	TGTGCCAGCAGTTTCCCGGACAGGGAGGCCAATCAGCCCCAGCATTTT	CASSFPDREANQPQHF
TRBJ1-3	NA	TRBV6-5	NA	TGTGCCAGCAGTCGGGCGGGTGGAAACACCATATATTTT	CASSRAGGNTIYF
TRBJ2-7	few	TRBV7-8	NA	TGTGCCAGCAGCTTAGGGGCGGGATCTTACGAGCAGTACTTC	CASSLGAGSYEQYF
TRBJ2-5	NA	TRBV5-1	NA	TGCGCCAGCAGCTTGTCGGACGGCCAAGAGACCCAGTACTTC	CASSLSDGQETQYF
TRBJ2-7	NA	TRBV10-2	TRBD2	TGCGCCAACAAAGGGAGAGAAGCGGGGGGGCACAACTCCTACGAGCAGTACTTC	CANKGREAGGHNSYEQYF
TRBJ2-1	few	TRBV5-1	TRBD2	TGCGCCAGCAGCTTGGACGGCGGGGGGGCGAACAATGAGCAGTTCTTC	CASSLDGGGANNEQFF
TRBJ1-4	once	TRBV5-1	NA	TGCGCCAGCAGCGGAATGGGGGGAAAGCATGAAAAACTGTTTTTT	CASSGMGGKHEKLFF
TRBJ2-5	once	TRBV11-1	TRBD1	TGTGCCAGCAGCTGGACAGGGACCCGGGAGACCCAGTACTTC	CASSWTGTRETQYF
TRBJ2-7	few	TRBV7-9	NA	TGTGCCAGCAGCCCTACAGGGATTTCCTACGAGCAGTACTTC	CASSPTGISYEQYF
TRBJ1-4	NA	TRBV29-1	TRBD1	TGCAGCGGTCAAAGACAGGGTGGTGAAAAACTGTTTTTT	CSGQRQGGEKLFF
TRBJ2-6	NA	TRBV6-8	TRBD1	TGTGCCAGGTTGACAGGGTTTGGGTCTGGGGCCAACGTCCTGACTTTC	CARLTGFGSGANVLTF
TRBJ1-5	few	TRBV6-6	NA	TGTGCCAGCAGAACTTCAGGGAATAGCAATCAGCCCCAGCATTTT	CASRTSGNSNQPQHF
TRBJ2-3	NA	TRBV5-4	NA	TGTGCCAGCAGCTCGGGACTCAGCGATACGCAGTATTTT	CASSSGLSDTQYF
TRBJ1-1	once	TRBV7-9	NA	TGTGCCAGCAGCTTACAACCGGTTGGGTACACTGAAGCTTTCTTT	CASSLQPVGYTEAFF
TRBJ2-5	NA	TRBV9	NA	TGTGCCAGCAGCGCCGGAACCCAAGAGACCCAGTACTTC	CASSAGTQETQYF
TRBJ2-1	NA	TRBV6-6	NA	TGTGCCAGCGTGGCTACCAGCTCCTACAATGAGCAGTTCTTC	CASVATSSYNEQFF
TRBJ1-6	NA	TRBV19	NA	TGTGCCTCCAGTCGTAGGGACATAAGGAGTTCACCCCTCCACTTT	CASSRRDIRSSPLHF
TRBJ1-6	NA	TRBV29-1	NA	TGCAGCGTCCCGAAGGGCCCCAGGGGAAATTCACCCCTCCACTTT	CSVPKGPRGNSPLHF